This TCR beta chain was recovered during a study of cytomegalovirus exposure and HLA in healthy donors (dated by TCRdb to 2016 to 2017). About the study as a whole: An earlier analysis of a few hundred of the donors reported 250 to 350 Gb of sequence data and some 110 million unique TCR beta sequences obtained from 180 million or so T cells. An early release that covered more than 550 HLA-typed donors contained 300 to 350 gigabases of sequencing data and tens of millions of unique TCR sequences. Of the roughly 400 genotyped donors, 65% to 90% were placed in the genetic ancestry cluster associated with self-reported Caucasian donors. The study aimed to test whether cataloging public T cell receptors could reveal signatures of past pathogen exposure. The T cell repertoires of 666 subjects were profiled by immunosequencing and related to cytomegalovirus serostatus. Besides the first cohort of roughly 640 subjects, a separate validation cohort made up of 90 to 150 different subjects was used. High-throughput TCR immunosequencing, statistical association of individual TCRs with disease status, and machine learning were combined to predict cytomegalovirus infection status. To study patterns of TCR occurrence, a later analysis re-analyzed previously published TCR beta repertoires from 550 to 800 donors and added high-resolution HLA genotyping. Rather than drawing on any new phenotypic data, the later analysis identified candidate immune exposures from TCR beta sequences and the way those sequences occurred across donors. An earlier analysis of approximately 630 of the donors applied high-throughput TCR beta sequencing to assess whether each TCR beta V gene segment acted as functional or pseudogenic. Donor age, sex, ethnicity and CMV serostatus were compiled alongside the repertoire data. Genome-wide SNP genotypes for about 60% of the 666 donors were used in a later genetic analysis, which treated that subset as a discovery cohort. Every discovery cohort repertoire had been produced on one sequencing platform. HLA typing included class I and class II loci at four-digit resolution. Typing coverage differed by locus: A, B, C, DRB1 and DQB1 were typed in roughly 629-630 donors, DQA1 in 522, DPA1 in around 600, and DPB1 in roughly 470. About five DR-DQ haplotypes were treated as single units for association and clustering because of strong linkage in the cohort. Among 350 to 400 genotyped donors of the cohort, an average of roughly 240,000 unique TCR beta nucleotide sequences were sequenced per donor, about a sixth of them non-productive.

The library came from the immunoSEQ multiplex PCR assay. For the multiplex PCR, a mixture combining 60 forward primers for TCR Vbeta segments and 13 reverse primers for TCR Jbeta segments was used. A multiplex PCR assay on genomic DNA amplified the CDR3 region of rearranged TCR beta genes. The Illumina HiSeq System was used to sequence the amplified TCR beta libraries as 87-base-pair reads. In the source study's methods: A later analysis counted 65 million to 90 million unique TCR beta chains across the 550 to 750 repertoires, and 9 million to 14 million of these chains were shared by at least two donors. Raw reads were error-corrected and collapsed into unique sequences by a nearest-neighbor algorithm in which closely related sequences were merged to remove PCR and sequencing errors. To assign V, D and J gene segments, CDR3 sequences were aligned to IMGT reference sequences. For a sequence to be retained, at least a six-nucleotide match to both a V gene segment and a J gene segment was required. A rearrangement was called productive if the CDR3 had no stop codons and remained in frame with V and J, and every other rearrangement was called non-productive. CDR3 was defined according to IMGT convention as the region running from the second conserved V-encoded cysteine to the conserved J-encoded phenylalanine. Sequences without an unambiguous match to a single V gene segment were excluded from the earlier analysis of approximately 600 of the donors. An earlier analysis of a few hundred of the donors classified V segments as functional when productive rearrangements were above 56.7% and as segregating when the standard deviation between donors was above 5%. A statistical classification framework was built to diagnose cytomegalovirus status from the catalog of TCR beta chain sequences. V and J gene assignment, in a later analysis, came from comparing TCR nucleotide sequences with IMGT/GENE-DB human TR gene sequences. A later analysis assigned CDR3 sequences and most-parsimonious VDJ recombination scenarios with the TCRdist pipeline. In a later analysis, each TCR beta chain was defined by its CDR3 amino acid sequence together with its V-gene family, and reads lacking a unique V-gene family were excluded. A later analysis removed 592 highly shared, low-generation-probability nucleotide sequences to deal with suspected cross-contamination and a sequencing artifact. In a later analysis, a clonal expansion index was calculated for each public chain from normalized within-repertoire ranks of inferred template counts. In a later analysis, generation probabilities were computed using a VDJ recombination model fitted to out-of-frame rearrangements, and the results were checked against IGoR. In a later analysis, TCR-TCR, TCR-HLA and TCR-CMV co-occurrence was scored with hypergeometric tests, and a repertoire-size bias correction was applied to TCR pairs. To estimate false discovery rates, a later analysis permuted the HLA or CMV assignments 20 times. A later analysis grouped co-occurring TCRs with DBSCAN, adding TCRdist sequence similarity when clustering within HLA-allele-positive subsets. Co-occurrence clustering excluded repertoires with fewer than 30,000 or more than 120,000 public chains, plus five with anomalous nucleotide sharing. TCRdb mirrors the immuneACCESS table, restricted to in-frame sequences. Some clones are absent from its copies; in checked studies, under half trace to an unresolved V gene, and the reason for the others is unknown. Clone size and V and J calls were adopted from that table, with D and trimming inferred from the DNA. For this sample there are about 140,000 clones; 87% appear just once. About 5.5% of the sample lies in the top ten.

Overall study outcomes, separate from this receptor: The earlier analysis of almost 600 of the donors excluded some 15 rarely observed V segments, including chromosome 9 orphons, because counts were too low. Some IMGT-functional V segments, including TRBV6-2 and TRBV6-3, could not be told apart with the 87-base-pair reads, so those segments were excluded. Cytomegalovirus status was reported to be diagnosed by the classifier with high specificity and sensitivity in both the original and validation cohorts. Linkage disequilibrium might explain the correlated functional status among segregating V segments, but an unknown experimental factor could not be excluded. A total of roughly 160 TCR beta chains were listed by the study as associated with cytomegalovirus. Most CMV-associated TCR beta chains appeared to be HLA-restricted in a later analysis, and the HLA associations seemed to be driven largely by CMV exposure. Compared with equally common non-associated chains, HLA-associated TCR beta chains in a later analysis were more clonally expanded and had lower generation probabilities. The cohort was sequenced for TCR beta chains only, and without alpha or paired-chain data the features that could be detected were limited. The authors suggested that the approach could potentially be extended to other disease states and immunological phenotypes. A later genetic analysis reported fewer N-insertions in productive TCRs among donors in an Asian-associated ancestry cluster than the roughly 700-donor mean. Sequencing depth was assumed to be roughly uniform across donors in the presence/absence analyses, though that assumption may not hold. In vitro tests confirmed that a few of the cytomegalovirus-associated TCR beta chains recognize cytomegalovirus antigens. When HLA alleles, especially DR and DQ, strongly co-occurred, TCR associations were difficult to assign to individual alleles. Across donors, most TCR sequences were observed very rarely, whereas some public TCRs were present in many individuals. A cluster of highly shared sequence variants was judged likely to be a technical artifact of the sequencing pipeline. CMV serostatus was the only immune exposure information available for the cohort. A later genetic analysis associated a missense DCLRE1C variant with V-gene and J-gene trimming of TCR beta chains, and an independent cohort replicated the association. Specific HLA alleles were associated with 15,000 to 20,000 TCR beta sequences at a false discovery rate of 0.05 in a later analysis. In a later analysis, TCR association rates were found to vary across HLA loci, with the most associated TCRs seen for DRB1 alleles and the fewest for HLA-C alleles. Because HLA typing was missing for some donors at each locus, association tests included only the typed subset. A further reported finding was that TCR beta sequences accurately predicted the HLA-A and HLA-B alleles for most subjects in the first cohort. In an earlier analysis of about 540 of the donors, most TCR beta V segments were observed in productive rearrangements about 87% or about 30% of the time, broadly matching IMGT annotations. Several of the top co-occurrence clusters appeared to be linked to parvovirus B19, influenza, CMV and Epstein-Barr virus, according to a later analysis.

From a lookup of the germline V gene, CDR1 and CDR2 are SGHRS and YFSETQ. Ends trimmed: V by 0 bases, J by 5 bases; bases unmatched to a gene: 5. The CDR3 measures 15 amino acids from cysteine to phenylalanine. CDR3 DNA is the only sequence kept; it has 45 bases, read in frame from the first base. A note on this clone: The antigen this receptor binds is unknown. The input lacks base qualities; no much larger clone sits a single base away.

The cohort was made up of roughly 670 healthy bone marrow donors. Cohort members were all nominally healthy when sampled, although unrecorded immune exposures were likely present. The donor was CMV seronegative and was included in the group of several hundred seronegative cohort members. Each donor provided a peripheral blood sample, and peripheral blood mononuclear cells were used for TCR beta sequencing. Genomic DNA was extracted from the blood cell samples with the Qiagen DNeasy Blood Extraction Kit. The sequence is built from TRBV5-1 and TRBJ2-5, with TRBD2 matching 9 junction bases. Sequencing used PBMCs. This clonotype was obtained from a young woman in good health and CMV-seronegative. Here is the DNA: TGCGCCAGCAGCTTGGGCGGGACTAGCTATGAGACCCAGTACTTC. It translates to CASSLGGTSYETQYF.